This TCR beta chain was captured by sequencing in a study of cytomegalovirus exposure and HLA in healthy donors. Study findings and constraints: Rarity held for most TCR sequences, but there were some public TCRs that occurred in many donors. TCR beta chains numbering some 160 were designated cytomegalovirus-associated.

The protocol was immunoSEQ multiplex PCR, while the TCRdb copy is restricted to in-frame clones and leaves out a portion. The data contain around 190,000 clones, about 81% of them singletons. In germline, CDR1 is SGHVS, CDR2 FQNEAQ. The ends lost 5 bases at V and 8 bases at J; junction bases unmatched: 5. The CDR3 has 14 residues. This clone was seen only once. Its target is not known. Sequencing was done on a sample of PBMCs. The chain carries TRBV7-8 and TRBJ2-1, with 11 bases that match TRBD2. The receptor was isolated from a woman aged 25 to 39 in good health and CMV-seronegative. CDR3 in DNA: TGTGCCAGCAGCATTAGCGGGGGGGCCCATGAGCAGTTCTTC. Translation gives CASSISGGAHEQFF.